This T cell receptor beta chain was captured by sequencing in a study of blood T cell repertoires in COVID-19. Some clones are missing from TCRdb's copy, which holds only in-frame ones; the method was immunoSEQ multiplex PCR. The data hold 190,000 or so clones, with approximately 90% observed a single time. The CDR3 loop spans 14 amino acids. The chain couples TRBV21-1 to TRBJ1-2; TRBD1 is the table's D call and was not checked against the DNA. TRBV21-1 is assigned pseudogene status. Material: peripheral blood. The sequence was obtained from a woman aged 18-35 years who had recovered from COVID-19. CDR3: CASSKDRIPYGYTF. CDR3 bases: TGTGCCAGCAGCAAGGACAGGATCCCCTATGGCTACACCTTC.